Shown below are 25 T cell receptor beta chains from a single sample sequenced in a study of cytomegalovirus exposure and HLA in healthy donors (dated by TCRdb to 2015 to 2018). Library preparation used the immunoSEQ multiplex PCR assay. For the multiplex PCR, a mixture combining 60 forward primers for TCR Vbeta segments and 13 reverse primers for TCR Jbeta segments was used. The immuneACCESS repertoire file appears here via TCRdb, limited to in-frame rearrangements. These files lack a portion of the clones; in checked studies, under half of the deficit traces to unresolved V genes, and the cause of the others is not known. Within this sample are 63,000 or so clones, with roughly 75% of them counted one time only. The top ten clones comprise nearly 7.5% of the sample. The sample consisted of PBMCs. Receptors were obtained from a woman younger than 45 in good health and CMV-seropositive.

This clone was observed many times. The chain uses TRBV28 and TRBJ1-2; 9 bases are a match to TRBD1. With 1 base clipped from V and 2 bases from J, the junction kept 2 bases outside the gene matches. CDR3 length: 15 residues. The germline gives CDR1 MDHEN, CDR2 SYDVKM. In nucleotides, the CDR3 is TGTGCCAGCAGTTTATTACAGGGGGCGAACTATGGCTACACCTTC. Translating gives CASSLLQGANYGYTF.

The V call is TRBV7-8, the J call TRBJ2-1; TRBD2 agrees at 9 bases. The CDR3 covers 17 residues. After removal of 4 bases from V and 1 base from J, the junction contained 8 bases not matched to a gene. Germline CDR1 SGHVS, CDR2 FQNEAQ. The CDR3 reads CASSSGLGLASYNEQFF. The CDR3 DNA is TGTGCCAGCAGCTCAGGATTGGGACTAGCTTCCTACAATGAGCAGTTCTTC. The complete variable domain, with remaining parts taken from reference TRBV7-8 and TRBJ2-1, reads GAGVSQSPRYKVAKRGQDVALRCDPISGHVSLFWYQQALGQGPEFLTYFQNEAQLDKSGLPSDRFFAERPEGSVSTLKIQRTQQEDSAVYLCASSSGLGLASYNEQFFGPGTRLTVL.

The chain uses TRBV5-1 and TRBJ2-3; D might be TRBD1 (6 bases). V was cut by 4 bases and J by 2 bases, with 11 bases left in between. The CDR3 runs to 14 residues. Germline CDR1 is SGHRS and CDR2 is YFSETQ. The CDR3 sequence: CASSLGQHTDTQYF. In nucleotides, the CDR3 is TGCGCCAGCAGCCTCGGACAGCACACAGATACGCAGTATTTT.

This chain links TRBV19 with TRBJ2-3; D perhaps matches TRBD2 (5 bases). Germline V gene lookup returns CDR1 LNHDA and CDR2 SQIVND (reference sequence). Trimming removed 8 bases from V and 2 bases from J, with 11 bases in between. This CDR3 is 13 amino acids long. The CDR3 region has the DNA TGTGCCAGTGCGGGCAAATACACAGATACGCAGTATTTT. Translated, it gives CASAGKYTDTQYF.

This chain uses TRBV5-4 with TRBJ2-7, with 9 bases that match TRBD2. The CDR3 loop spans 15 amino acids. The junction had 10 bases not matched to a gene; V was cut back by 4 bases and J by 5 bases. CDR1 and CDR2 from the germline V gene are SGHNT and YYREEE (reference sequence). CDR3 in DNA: TGTGCCAGCAGCCCCGGGACTAGCTCGGGAAACGAGCAGTACTTC. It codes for CASSPGTSSGNEQYF.

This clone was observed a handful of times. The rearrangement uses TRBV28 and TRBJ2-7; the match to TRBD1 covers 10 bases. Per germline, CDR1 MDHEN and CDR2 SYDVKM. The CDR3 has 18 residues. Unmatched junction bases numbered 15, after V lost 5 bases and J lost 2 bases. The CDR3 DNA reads TGTGCCAGCAGTCCATCATTTGTAGGGACAGGGGAGGCCTACGAGCAGTACTTC. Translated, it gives CASSPSFVGTGEAYEQYF.

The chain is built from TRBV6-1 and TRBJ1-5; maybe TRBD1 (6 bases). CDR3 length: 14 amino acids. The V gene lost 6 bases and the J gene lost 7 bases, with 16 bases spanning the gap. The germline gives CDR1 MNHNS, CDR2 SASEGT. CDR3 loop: CASRTAGAGQPQHF. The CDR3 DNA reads TGTGCCAGCAGGACCGCAGGGGCAGGGCAGCCCCAGCATTTT.

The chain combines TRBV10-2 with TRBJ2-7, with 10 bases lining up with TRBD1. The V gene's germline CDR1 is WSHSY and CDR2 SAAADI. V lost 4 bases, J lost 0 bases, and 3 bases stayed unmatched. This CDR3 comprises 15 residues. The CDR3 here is CASSGGQGGSYEQYF. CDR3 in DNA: TGCGCCAGCAGTGGTGGACAGGGGGGCTCCTACGAGCAGTACTTC.

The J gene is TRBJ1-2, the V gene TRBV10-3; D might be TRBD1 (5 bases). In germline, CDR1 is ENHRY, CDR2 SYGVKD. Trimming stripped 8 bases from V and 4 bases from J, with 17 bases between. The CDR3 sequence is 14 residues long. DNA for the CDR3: TGTGCCATCTTCGAAGGGGATCTCGGCTATGGCTACACCTTC. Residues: CAIFEGDLGYGYTF.

Here the CDR3 reads CATGQGGSQYF. The CDR3 bases are TGTGCCACTGGACAGGGAGGGTCCCAGTACTTC. The V gene is TRBV10-3, the J gene TRBJ2-5, with D possibly being TRBD1 (8 bases). Trimming left V 10 bases short and J 9 bases short, with 15 bases between. Germline V gene sequence: CDR1 ENHRY, CDR2 SYGVKD. The CDR3 totals 11 residues.

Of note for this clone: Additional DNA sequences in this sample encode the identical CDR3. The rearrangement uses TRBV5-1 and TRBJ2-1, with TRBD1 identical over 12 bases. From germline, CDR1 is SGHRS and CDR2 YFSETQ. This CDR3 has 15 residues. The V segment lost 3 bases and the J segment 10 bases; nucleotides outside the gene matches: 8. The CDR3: CASSSSGTGGYEQFF. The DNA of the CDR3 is TGCGCCAGCAGCTCTTCCGGGACAGGGGGCTACGAGCAGTTCTTC.

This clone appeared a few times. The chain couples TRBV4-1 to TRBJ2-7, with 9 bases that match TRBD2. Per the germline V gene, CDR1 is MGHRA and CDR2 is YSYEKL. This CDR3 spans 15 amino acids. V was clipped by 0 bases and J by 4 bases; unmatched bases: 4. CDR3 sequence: CASSQDPLAGYEQYF. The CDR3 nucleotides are TGCGCCAGCAGCCAAGATCCCCTAGCGGGGTACGAGCAGTACTTC.

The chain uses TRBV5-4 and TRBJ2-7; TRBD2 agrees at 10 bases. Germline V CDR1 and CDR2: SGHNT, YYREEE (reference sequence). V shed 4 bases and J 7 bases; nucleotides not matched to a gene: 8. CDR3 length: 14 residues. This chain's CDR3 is CASSQSGRAGEQYF. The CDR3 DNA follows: TGTGCCAGCAGCCAAAGCGGGAGGGCCGGAGAGCAGTACTTC.

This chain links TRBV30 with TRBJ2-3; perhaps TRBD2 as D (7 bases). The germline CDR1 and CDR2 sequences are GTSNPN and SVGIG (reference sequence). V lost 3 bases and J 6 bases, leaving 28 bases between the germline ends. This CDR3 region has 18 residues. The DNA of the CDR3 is TGTGCCTGGAGAACTGCTTGGGGGCGGGGGAGGCGACCGGATACGCAGTATTTT. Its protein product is CAWRTAWGRGRRPDTQYF. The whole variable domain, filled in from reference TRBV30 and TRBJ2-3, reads SQTIHQWPATLVQPVGSPLSLECTVEGTSNPNLYWYRQAAGRGLQLLFYSVGIGQISSEVPQNLSASRPQDRQFILSSKKLLLSDSGFYLCAWRTAWGRGRRPDTQYFGPGTRLTVL.

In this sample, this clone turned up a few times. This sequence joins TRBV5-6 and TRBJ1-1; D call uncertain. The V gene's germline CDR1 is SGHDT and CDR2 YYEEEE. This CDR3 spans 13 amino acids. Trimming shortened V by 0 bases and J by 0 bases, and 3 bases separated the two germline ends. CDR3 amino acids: CASSLGMNTEAFF. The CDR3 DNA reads TGTGCCAGCAGCTTGGGTATGAACACTGAAGCTTTCTTT.

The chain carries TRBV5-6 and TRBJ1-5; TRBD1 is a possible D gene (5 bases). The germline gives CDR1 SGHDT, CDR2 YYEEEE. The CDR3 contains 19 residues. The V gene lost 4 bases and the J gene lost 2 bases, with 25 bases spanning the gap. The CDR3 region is CASSRGVGVGVGGNQPQHF. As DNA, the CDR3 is TGTGCCAGCAGCCGGGGGGTAGGGGTGGGGGTCGGCGGCAATCAGCCCCAGCATTTT. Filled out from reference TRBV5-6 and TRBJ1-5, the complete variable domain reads DAGVTQSPTHLIKTRGQQVTLRCSPKSGHDTVSWYQQALGQGPQFIFQYYEEEERQRGNFPDRFSGHQFPNYSSELNVNALLLGDSALYLCASSRGVGVGVGGNQPQHFGDGTRLSIL.

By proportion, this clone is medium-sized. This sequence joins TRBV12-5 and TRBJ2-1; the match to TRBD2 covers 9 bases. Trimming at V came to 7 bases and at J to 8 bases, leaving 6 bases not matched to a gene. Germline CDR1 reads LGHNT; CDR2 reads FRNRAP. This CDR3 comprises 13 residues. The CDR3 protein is CASDSSGTDEQFF. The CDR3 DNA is TGTGCTAGTGACTCTAGCGGGACGGATGAGCAGTTCTTC.

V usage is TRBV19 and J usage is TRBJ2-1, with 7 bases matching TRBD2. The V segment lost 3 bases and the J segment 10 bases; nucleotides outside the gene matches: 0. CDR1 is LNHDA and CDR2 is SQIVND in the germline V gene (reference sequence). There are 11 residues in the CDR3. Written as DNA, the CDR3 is TGTGCCAGTAGTATCGGGGGGGAGCAGTTCTTC. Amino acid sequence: CASSIGGEQFF.

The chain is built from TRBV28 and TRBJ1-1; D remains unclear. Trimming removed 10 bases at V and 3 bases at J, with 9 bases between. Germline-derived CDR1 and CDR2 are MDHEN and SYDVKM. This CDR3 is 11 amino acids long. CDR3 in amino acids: CATPFYTEAFF. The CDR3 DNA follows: TGTGCCACCCCATTTTACACTGAAGCTTTCTTT.

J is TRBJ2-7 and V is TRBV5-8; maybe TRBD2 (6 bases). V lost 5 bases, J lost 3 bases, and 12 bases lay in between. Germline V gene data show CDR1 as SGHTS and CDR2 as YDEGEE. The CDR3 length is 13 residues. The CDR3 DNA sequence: TGTGCCAGCAGTCAATGGGGAGGCTACGAGCAGTACTTC. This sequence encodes CASSQWGGYEQYF.

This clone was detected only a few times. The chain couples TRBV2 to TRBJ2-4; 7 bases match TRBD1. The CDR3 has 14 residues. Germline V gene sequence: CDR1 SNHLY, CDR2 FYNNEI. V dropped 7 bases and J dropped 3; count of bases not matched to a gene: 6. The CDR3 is CASTRQGGKNIQYF. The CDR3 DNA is TGTGCCAGCACACGACAGGGTGGCAAAAACATTCAGTACTTC.

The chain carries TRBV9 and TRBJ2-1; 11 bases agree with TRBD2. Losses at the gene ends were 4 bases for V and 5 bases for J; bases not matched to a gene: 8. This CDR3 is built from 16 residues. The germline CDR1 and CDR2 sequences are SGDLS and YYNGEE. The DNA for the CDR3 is TGTGCCAGCAGCCCAAACCTAGCGGGAGGTAACAATGAGCAGTTCTTC. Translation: CASSPNLAGGNNEQFF.

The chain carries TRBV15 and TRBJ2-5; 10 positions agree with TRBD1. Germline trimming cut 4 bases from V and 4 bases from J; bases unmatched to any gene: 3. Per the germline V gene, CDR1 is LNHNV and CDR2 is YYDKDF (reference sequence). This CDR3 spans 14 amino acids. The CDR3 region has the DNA TGTGCCACCAGCACGGGACAGGGGACAGAGACCCAGTACTTC. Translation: CATSTGQGTETQYF.

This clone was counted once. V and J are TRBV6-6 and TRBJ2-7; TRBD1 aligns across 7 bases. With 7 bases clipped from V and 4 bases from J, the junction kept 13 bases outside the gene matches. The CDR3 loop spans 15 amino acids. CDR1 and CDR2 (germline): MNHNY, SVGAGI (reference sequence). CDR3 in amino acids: CASTPRGTANYEQYF. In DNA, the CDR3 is TGTGCCAGCACCCCAAGGGGGACAGCAAATTACGAGCAGTACTTC.

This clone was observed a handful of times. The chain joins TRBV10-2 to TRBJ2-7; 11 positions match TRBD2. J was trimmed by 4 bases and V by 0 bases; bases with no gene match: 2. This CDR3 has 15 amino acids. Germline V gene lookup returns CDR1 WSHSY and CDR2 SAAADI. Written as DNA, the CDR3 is TGCGCCAGCAGTGAGTCGACTAGCGGGGTTTACGAGCAGTACTTC. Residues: CASSESTSGVYEQYF.